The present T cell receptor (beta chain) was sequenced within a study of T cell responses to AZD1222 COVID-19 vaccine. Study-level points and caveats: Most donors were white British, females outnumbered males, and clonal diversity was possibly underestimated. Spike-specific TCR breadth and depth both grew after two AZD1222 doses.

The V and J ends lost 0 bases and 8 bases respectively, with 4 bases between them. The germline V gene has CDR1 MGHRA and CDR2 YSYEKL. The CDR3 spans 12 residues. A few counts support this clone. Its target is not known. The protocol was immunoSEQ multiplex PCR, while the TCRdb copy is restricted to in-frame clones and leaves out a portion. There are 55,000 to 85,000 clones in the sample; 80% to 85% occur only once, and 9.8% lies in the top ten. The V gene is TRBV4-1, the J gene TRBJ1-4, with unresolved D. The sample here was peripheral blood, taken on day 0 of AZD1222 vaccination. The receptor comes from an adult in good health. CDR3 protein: CASSQDREKLFF. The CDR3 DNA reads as TGCGCCAGCAGCCAAGATAGGGAAAAACTGTTTTTT.